The clone carrying this T cell receptor (beta chain) was seen only a few times. The hyperthyroidism patients had all been newly diagnosed, and their disease duration was under 2 months. Their ages ranged from 18 to 65 years. Uncontrolled infection, other autoimmune disease, pregnancy or lactation barred patients from enrollment. Thyroid ultrasound, orbital computed tomography, clinical symptoms, and serum thyroxine and TRAb underpinned diagnoses. The record originates from a study of T cells in Graves' hyperthyroidism and ophthalmopathy. RNA transcripts served as the template for amplifying TCR beta CDR3 regions. The TCR CDR3 first-round RT-PCR relied on the HTBI primer set. TCRdb called the multiplex PCR reads again in MiXCR, with one record for every CDR3 protein. The sample shows about 550,000 distinct CDR3 sequences, around 21% of them seen only once. The V end lost 8 bases, the J end lost 2 bases, and 10 bases lay between the germline ends. This CDR3 comprises 13 residues. Germline V gene lookup returns CDR1 LNHDA and CDR2 SQIVND (reference sequence).

Sequenced input: blood. This chain uses TRBV19 with TRBJ1-5; D not resolved. This clonotype was sampled from a man between 18 and 29 years old with Graves' hyperthyroidism. CDR3 nucleotides: TGTGCCAGTCACAGTAGTGGCAATCAGCCCCAGCATTTT. Residues: CASHSSGNQPQHF. The full variable domain, completed using reference TRBV19 and TRBJ1-5, is DGGITQSPKYLFRKEGQNVTLSCEQNLNHDAMYWYRQDPGQGLRLIYYSQIVNDFQKGDIAEGYSVSREKKESFPLTVTSAQKNPTAFYLCASHSSGNQPQHFGDGTRLSIL.